Below are 15 T cell receptor beta chains sequenced from a single sample in a study of cytomegalovirus exposure and HLA in healthy donors. Primers for the PCR totalled 60 Vbeta and 13 Jbeta. The method was immunoSEQ multiplex PCR; TCRdb's version includes in-frame clones alone and lacks a portion of them. This table holds over 100,000 clones, around 76% found once. The sample consisted of PBMCs. These receptors were taken from a male donor in good health and CMV-seronegative.

There are a few counts of this clone. Written as DNA, the CDR3 is TGTGCCAGCTCACCACGAGACAGCTATGGCTACACCTTC. This sequence encodes CASSPRDSYGYTF. This rearrangement joins TRBV18 to TRBJ1-2, with D possibly matching TRBD1 (5 bases). The germline CDR1 and CDR2 sequences are KGHSH and LQKENI. The CDR3 is 13 residues long. V was cut by 1 base and J by 4 bases, with 7 bases left in between.

Turning to this clone: The germline gene is not matched at one end of the junction; a read error may be the cause. Different DNA sequences within this sample yield the same CDR3. The V and J genes are TRBV19 and TRBJ2-1; no clear D. The CDR3 length is 15 residues. Germline V gene data show CDR1 as LNHDA and CDR2 as SQIVND (reference sequence). The CDR3 is CASREQSPKYNEQFF. CDR3 nucleotides: TGCGCCAGTAGAGAACAGTCCCCGAAATACAATGAGCAGTTCTTC.

The J gene is TRBJ2-5, the V gene TRBV7-2; 8 bases agree with TRBD1. The DNA end is a closer match to TRBJ2-7, so the J assignment may be wrong. The CDR3 is 15 residues long. Germline V gene data show CDR1 as SGHTA and CDR2 as FQGNSA. The CDR3 is CASSLGTGIMYEQYF. The CDR3 nucleotides are TGTGCCAGCAGCTTAGGGACAGGGATTATGTACGAGCAGTACTTC.

In its sample, this clone was seen once. CDR3 DNA: TGTGCCAGCAGTCGTGGACAGGGAGGAGATACGCAGTATTTT. Its protein is CASSRGQGGDTQYF. The chain is built from TRBV6-1 and TRBJ2-3; 8 bases fit TRBD1. The CDR3 extends over 14 amino acids. Germline lookup yields CDR1 MNHNS and CDR2 SASEGT. V shed 5 bases, J shed 5 bases, and the junction held 6 bases outside the gene matches.

The rearrangement links TRBV6-1 to TRBJ2-5; D might be TRBD2 (6 bases). V lost 10 bases and J lost 6, with 24 bases in between. The CDR3 has 15 amino acids. Looked up from germline, CDR1 is MNHNS and CDR2 is SASEGT. CDR3 in DNA: TGTGCCAACTCCCGCGGGACTGGTGAAGGTCAGACCCAGTACTTC. This encodes CANSRGTGEGQTQYF.

The gene calls are TRBV28 and TRBJ1-3, with no clear D. The CDR3 is made up of 15 amino acids. Germline V gene sequence: CDR1 MDHEN, CDR2 SYDVKM. The ends were cut back, 5 bases at V and 2 bases at J, with 13 bases in the middle. In DNA form, the CDR3 reads TGTGCCAGCAGTCCTACAGTGGTGACTGGAAACACCATATATTTT. Residues: CASSPTVVTGNTIYF.

The chain recombines TRBV4-1 with TRBJ2-1, with a possible D match to TRBD2 (5 bases). The CDR3 is made up of 17 amino acids. Looked up from germline, CDR1 is MGHRA and CDR2 is YSYEKL. V was shortened by 0 bases and J by 0 bases, with 12 bases between the two germline ends. The CDR3: CASSQEASQSSYNEQFF. The CDR3 coding sequence is TGCGCCAGCAGCCAAGAAGCTAGCCAAAGCTCCTACAATGAGCAGTTCTTC.

The V gene is TRBV5-6, the J gene TRBJ1-1, with 7 bases fitting TRBD1. This CDR3 region has 14 residues. CDR1 SGHDT and CDR2 YYEEEE come from the germline V gene. Trimming removed 3 bases from V and 0 bases from J; junction bases left unmatched: 2. The CDR3 DNA reads as TGTGCCAGCAGCTCACAGGGGATGAACACTGAAGCTTTCTTT. Encoded protein: CASSSQGMNTEAFF.

This clone was seen only a few times. This chain connects TRBV28 to TRBJ2-1; D is undetermined. CDR1 is MDHEN and CDR2 is SYDVKM in the germline V gene. CDR3 length: 15 amino acids. Trimming took off 3 bases at V and 3 bases at J, with 12 bases between the two ends. The DNA for the CDR3 is TGTGCCAGCAGTTTCTCTCGCGGCCACTACAATGAGCAGTTCTTC. Translation: CASSFSRGHYNEQFF.

The V and J genes are TRBV29-1 and TRBJ2-1; 10 bases agree with TRBD2. This CDR3 contains 16 residues. Germline V gene sequence: CDR1 SQVTM, CDR2 ANQGSEA. V trimming: 7 bases; J trimming: 7 bases; junction bases outside the gene matches: 16. CDR3 region: CSAPRGAGGPINEQFF. The CDR3 DNA reads as TGCAGCGCCCCCCGTGGAGCGGGGGGGCCCATAAATGAGCAGTTCTTC.

The chain uses TRBV30 and TRBJ2-5, with a weak D call TRBD2 (6 bases). The CDR3 has 12 amino acids. Germline V gene lookup returns CDR1 GTSNPN and CDR2 SVGIG (reference sequence). Trimming cost V 4 bases and J 2 bases, with 8 bases left between them. CDR3 loop: CAWNSGQETQYF. CDR3 sequence (DNA): TGTGCCTGGAATAGCGGTCAAGAGACCCAGTACTTC.

This rearrangement joins TRBV6-5 to TRBJ1-1; D call uncertain. V lost 6 bases, J lost 0 bases, and 8 bases lay in between. The germline CDR1 and CDR2 sequences are MNHEY and SVGAGI. CDR3 length: 13 residues. The CDR3 is CASSQVVNTEAFF. The CDR3 DNA reads TGTGCCAGCAGCCAGGTAGTGAACACTGAAGCTTTCTTT.

This chain connects TRBV2 to TRBJ2-5; 8 bases map to TRBD2. Trimming took 5 bases from V and 4 from J; bases not matched to a gene: 9. In germline, CDR1 is SNHLY, CDR2 FYNNEI. There are 15 residues in the CDR3. The CDR3 protein is CASSFGGGRLETQYF. The CDR3 DNA follows: TGTGCCAGCAGTTTCGGGGGGGGCCGGCTAGAGACCCAGTACTTC.

This chain links TRBV19 with TRBJ1-1; tentative D call: TRBD1 (5 bases). The CDR3 has 13 residues. The V end lost 5 bases, the J end lost 6 bases, and 13 bases lay between the germline ends. Germline CDR1 and CDR2: LNHDA and SQIVND (reference sequence). The CDR3 region is CASSPRQPSEAFF. In DNA, the CDR3 is TGTGCCAGTAGTCCCCGACAGCCCTCTGAAGCTTTCTTT.

This chain links TRBV5-1 with TRBJ2-1; 11 nucleotides agree with TRBD2. This CDR3 contains 17 residues. With V trimmed by 2 bases and J by 4 bases, 8 bases remained unmatched. The germline gives CDR1 SGHRS, CDR2 YFSETQ. The CDR3 loop is CASSFRASGRTYNEQFF. In DNA form, the CDR3 reads TGCGCCAGCAGCTTTCGGGCTAGCGGGAGGACGTACAATGAGCAGTTCTTC.